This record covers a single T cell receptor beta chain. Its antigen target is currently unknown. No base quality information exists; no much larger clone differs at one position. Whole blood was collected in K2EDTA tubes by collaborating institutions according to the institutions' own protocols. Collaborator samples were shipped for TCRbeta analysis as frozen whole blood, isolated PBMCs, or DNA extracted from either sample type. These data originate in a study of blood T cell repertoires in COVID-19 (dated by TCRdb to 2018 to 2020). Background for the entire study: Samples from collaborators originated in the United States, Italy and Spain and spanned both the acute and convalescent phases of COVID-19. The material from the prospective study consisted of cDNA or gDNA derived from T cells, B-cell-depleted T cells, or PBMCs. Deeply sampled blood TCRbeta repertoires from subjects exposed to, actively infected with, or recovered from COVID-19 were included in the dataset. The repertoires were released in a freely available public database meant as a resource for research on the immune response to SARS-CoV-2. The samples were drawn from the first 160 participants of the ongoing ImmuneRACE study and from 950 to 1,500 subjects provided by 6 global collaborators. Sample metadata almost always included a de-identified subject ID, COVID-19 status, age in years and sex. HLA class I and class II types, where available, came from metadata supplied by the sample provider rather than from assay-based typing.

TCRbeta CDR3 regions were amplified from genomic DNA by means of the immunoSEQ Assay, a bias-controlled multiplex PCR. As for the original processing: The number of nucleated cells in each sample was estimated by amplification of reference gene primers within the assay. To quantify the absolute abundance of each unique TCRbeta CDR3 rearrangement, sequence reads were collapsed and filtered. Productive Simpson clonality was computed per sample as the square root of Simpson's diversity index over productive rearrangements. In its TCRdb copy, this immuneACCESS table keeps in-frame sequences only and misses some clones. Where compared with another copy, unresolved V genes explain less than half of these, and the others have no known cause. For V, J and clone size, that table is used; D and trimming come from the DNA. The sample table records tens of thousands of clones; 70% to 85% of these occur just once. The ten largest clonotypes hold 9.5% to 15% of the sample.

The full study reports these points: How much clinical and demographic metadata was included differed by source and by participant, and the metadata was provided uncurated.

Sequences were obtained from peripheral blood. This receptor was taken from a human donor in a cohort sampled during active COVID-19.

The CDR3 protein is CASSLRTGEETQYF. The nucleotide sequence is TGCGCCAGCAGCTTGAGGACAGGAGAAGAGACCCAGTACTTC. The chain couples TRBV5-1 to TRBJ2-5, and TRBD1 aligns with 7 junction nucleotides. CDR3 length: 14 amino acids, cysteine to phenylalanine. Solely the CDR3 DNA is kept, with 42 bases framed from the first base. CDR1 and CDR2, per the germline V gene, are SGHRS and YFSETQ. Trimming accounts for 1 base at V and 3 bases at J, while the number of junction bases matched to no gene is 3. Reference TRBV5-1 and TRBJ2-5 genes cover what lies past the CDR3, so the full variable domain is KAGVTQTPRYLIKTRGQQVTLSCSPISGHRSVSWYQQTPGQGLQFLFEYFSETQRNKGNFPGRFSGRQFSNSRSEMNVSTLELGDSALYLCASSLRTGEETQYFGPGTRLLVL.